Sequencing of this TCR beta chain was carried out in a study of identical twins. Germline V lookup: CDR1 SGHDT, CDR2 YYEEEE. The ends were cut back, 1 base at V and 10 bases at J, with 19 bases in the middle. The CDR3 has 15 amino acids. TCRdb analysed the 5' RACE reads with MiXCR anew, one entry per CDR3 protein. The repertoire holds roughly 1,500,000 distinct CDR3 sequences, 25% to 35% seen once, with around 0.3% in the top ten. Donors were all healthy Caucasians. This clonotype occurred a few times. The specimen was cord blood. The TCR was taken from a newborn girl in good health. This chain uses TRBV5-6 with TRBJ2-3; TRBD2 might be the D (5 bases). The CDR3 coding sequence is TGTGCCAGCAGCTTGTCTAGCCCTAGGGTGTCTTCGCAGTATTTT. It specifies CASSLSSPRVSSQYF.